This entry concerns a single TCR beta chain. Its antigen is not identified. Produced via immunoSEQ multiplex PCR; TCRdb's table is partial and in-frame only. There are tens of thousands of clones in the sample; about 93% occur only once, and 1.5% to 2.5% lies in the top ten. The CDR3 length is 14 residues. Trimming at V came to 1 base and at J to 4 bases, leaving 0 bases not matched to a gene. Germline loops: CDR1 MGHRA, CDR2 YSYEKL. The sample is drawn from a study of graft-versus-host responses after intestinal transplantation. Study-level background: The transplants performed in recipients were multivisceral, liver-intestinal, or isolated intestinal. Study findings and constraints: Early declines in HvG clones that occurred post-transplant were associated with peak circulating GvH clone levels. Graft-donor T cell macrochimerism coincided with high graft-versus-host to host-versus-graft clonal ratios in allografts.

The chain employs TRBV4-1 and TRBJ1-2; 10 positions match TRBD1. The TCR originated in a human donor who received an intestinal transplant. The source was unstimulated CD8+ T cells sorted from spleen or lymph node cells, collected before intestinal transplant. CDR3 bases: TGCGCCAGCAGCCAAGGGACAGGGGGCTATGGCTACACCTTC. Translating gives CASSQGTGGYGYTF.